This T cell receptor beta chain was sequenced for a study of T cell clonality in common variable immunodeficiency. Study conclusions and caveats: Reportedly, TCR beta sequences from common variable immunodeficiency showed fewer deletions and N-nucleotide insertions.

Reduced serum IgG, IgA and/or IgM plus specific antibody deficiency defined CVID. Of CVID subjects, about 16 were female and around 27 male, mean age roughly 40. For at least one year, all CVID subjects received replacement immunoglobulin. Donors gave about 5 to 9 ml heparinized peripheral whole blood. Some clones are missing from TCRdb's copy, which holds only in-frame ones; the method was immunoSEQ multiplex PCR. The repertoire has about 19,000 clones, none seen only once; the ten largest take more than 2%. This clone was found many times. What it binds is unknown. The source material was peripheral blood mononuclear cells. The TCR originated in a human donor with common variable immunodeficiency.

The CDR3 DNA, read in part, is TGTGCCAGCAGCTTACCGGCTGGGGCCAACGTC. This sequence encodes CASSLPAGANV. The full CDR3 reads CASSLPAGANVLTF. J is TRBJ2-6 and V is TRBV7-9, with D unclear. The read gets to within 3 residues of the CDR3 end, and the germline J gene fills in the rest. Trimming shortened V by 2 bases and J by 2 bases, and 4 bases separated the two germline ends. This CDR3 comprises 14 residues. The germline V gene encodes CDR1 SEHNR and CDR2 FQNEAQ (reference sequence). Using reference TRBV7-9 and TRBJ2-6 for the parts outside the CDR3, the full variable domain is DTGVSQNPRHKITKRGQNVTFRCDPISEHNRLYWYRQTLGQGPEFLTYFQNEAQLEKSRLLSDRFSAERPKGSFSTLEIQRTEQGDSAMYLCASSLPAGANVLTFGAGSRLTVL.